A selection of T cell receptor beta chains follows, all from one sample in a study of beta chain features in type 1 diabetes. Profiled with immunoSEQ multiplex PCR; TCRdb holds only in-frame clones, not every one. The sample includes under 550,000 clones, roughly 10% of them seen just once. Sample: naive CD4+ T cells from blood. These receptor sequences come from a woman aged 18-29 years in good health. The CDR3 runs from the conserved cysteine through the conserved F or W. A D gene is named only where the DNA matches it firmly. Only part of the rows carry a size: once, few, many, or a class if the clone is expanded.

TRBJ2-3 NA NA TRBV7-9 TGTGCCAGCAGCCTGAAGACAGTATCCACAGATACGCAGTATTTT CASSLKTVSTDTQYF
TRBJ2-7 NA few TRBV11-3 TGTGCCAGCAGCTTAGACACAGTCTCCTACGAGCAGTACTTC CASSLDTVSYEQYF
TRBJ1-3 NA NA TRBV9 TGTGCCAGCAGCGCCCTACAGGGAACTGGAAACACCATATATTTT CASSALQGTGNTIYF
TRBJ1-4 NA few TRBV2 TGTGCCAGCAGTGAATCACGGATTAATGAAAAACTGTTTTTT CASSESRINEKLFF
TRBJ2-5 TRBD2 few TRBV18 TGTGCCAGCTCACCACCTCTCCGGGGGGGTCTAGAGACCCAGTACTTC CASSPPLRGGLETQYF
TRBJ2-3 TRBD1 NA TRBV18 TGTGCCAGCTCACCAAGGACAGGGCGAGATACGCAGTATTTT CASSPRTGRDTQYF
TRBJ2-4 NA few TRBV7-8 TGTGCCAGCAGCTTAGTCGGGAATAGCGTGAACATTCAGTACTTC CASSLVGNSVNIQYF
TRBJ2-1 TRBD1 many TRBV29-1 TGCAGCGGGCATACAGGGGACAATGAGCAGTTCTTC CSGHTGDNEQFF
TRBJ2-7 TRBD2 NA TRBV27 TGTGCCAGCAGTGAGCCTACTAGCGGGAGGTACGAGCAGTACTTC CASSEPTSGRYEQYF
TRBJ2-4 TRBD1 few TRBV14 TGTGCCAGCAGCCAAGGGACAGGGTGGTTATCCAAAAACATTCAGTACTTC CASSQGTGWLSKNIQYF
TRBJ2-5 NA few TRBV27 TGTGCCAGCAGTTCGCGGGGCCAAGAGACCCAGTACTTC CASSSRGQETQYF
TRBJ2-3 TRBD2 few TRBV5-1 TGCGCCAGCAGCGGGACTAGCGGGCTCGGAGATACGCAGTATTTT CASSGTSGLGDTQYF
TRBJ2-5 NA few TRBV4-2 TGTGCCAGCAGCCAAGATCTTTCTAACGCTAAGACCCAGTACTTC CASSQDLSNAKTQYF
TRBJ2-7 NA NA TRBV18 TGTGCCAGCTCCCAAGGTGGGGCCTACGAGCAGTACTTC CASSQGGAYEQYF
TRBJ2-2 NA NA TRBV19 TGTGCCAGTACCCAAAATCGGGTAACCGGGGAGCTGTTTTTT CASTQNRVTGELFF
TRBJ2-1 NA NA TRBV7-9 TGTGCCAGCAGCTTAGCGGCTCCGGGACCACAGTTCTTC CASSLAAPGPQFF
TRBJ1-2 TRBD1 NA TRBV7-9 TGTGCCAGCAGCCCACGTGGTGGACAGGGGCGAGGCTACACCTTC CASSPRGGQGRGYTF
TRBJ1-4 TRBD1 NA TRBV30 TGTGCCTGGAGCAGGGGGCTCGGTGAAAAACTGTTTTTT CAWSRGLGEKLFF
TRBJ2-7 NA few TRBV29-1 TGCAGCGTTGACACGGCAGGCTACGAGCAGTACTTC CSVDTAGYEQYF
TRBJ2-7 TRBD1 few TRBV6-5 TGTGCCAGCAGTTCGATAGACAGGGGGTTTTCCGACGAGCAGTACTTC CASSSIDRGFSDEQYF
TRBJ1-2 NA NA TRBV30 TGTGCCTGGAGTGTACTGAACGGCTACACCTTC CAWSVLNGYTF
TRBJ2-3 NA NA TRBV18 TGTGCCAGCTCAGACGACACAGATACGCAGTATTTT CASSDDTDTQYF
TRBJ2-1 TRBD1 NA TRBV25-1 TGTGCCAGTACCGGGACAGGGATAAACAATGAGCAGTTCTTC CASTGTGINNEQFF
TRBJ1-2 TRBD1 NA TRBV25-1 TGTGCCAGCAGTGAACCCGGACAGGGCCACTATGGCTACACCTTC CASSEPGQGHYGYTF
TRBJ2-7 NA few TRBV7-2 TGTGCCAGCAGCTTAAATCCAGGGCAAGGCTACGAGCAGTACTTC CASSLNPGQGYEQYF
TRBJ2-5 NA NA TRBV5-1 TGCGCCAGCAGTTACCTCCCTATGGGGACCCAGTACTTC CASSYLPMGTQYF
TRBJ2-7 TRBD1 NA TRBV5-1 TGCGCCAGCAGATCCTTTTCCGGGACAGGGTACTACGAGCAGTACTTC CASRSFSGTGYYEQYF
TRBJ1-5 NA few TRBV19 TGTGCCAGTAGTATAAAGGTCCAGCCCCAGCATTTT CASSIKVQPQHF
TRBJ1-5 NA NA TRBV5-4 TGTGCCAGCAGCTTGGATGGGGGTAGCAATCAGCCCCAGCATTTT CASSLDGGSNQPQHF
TRBJ1-1 NA NA TRBV27 TGTGCCAGCAGTCTCCGTGGGGGAGGGAACACTGAAGCTTTCTTT CASSLRGGGNTEAFF
TRBJ2-6 NA NA TRBV5-1 TGCGCCAGCAGCTTGGAAATGTCGGGTACCAACGTCCTGACTTTC CASSLEMSGTNVLTF